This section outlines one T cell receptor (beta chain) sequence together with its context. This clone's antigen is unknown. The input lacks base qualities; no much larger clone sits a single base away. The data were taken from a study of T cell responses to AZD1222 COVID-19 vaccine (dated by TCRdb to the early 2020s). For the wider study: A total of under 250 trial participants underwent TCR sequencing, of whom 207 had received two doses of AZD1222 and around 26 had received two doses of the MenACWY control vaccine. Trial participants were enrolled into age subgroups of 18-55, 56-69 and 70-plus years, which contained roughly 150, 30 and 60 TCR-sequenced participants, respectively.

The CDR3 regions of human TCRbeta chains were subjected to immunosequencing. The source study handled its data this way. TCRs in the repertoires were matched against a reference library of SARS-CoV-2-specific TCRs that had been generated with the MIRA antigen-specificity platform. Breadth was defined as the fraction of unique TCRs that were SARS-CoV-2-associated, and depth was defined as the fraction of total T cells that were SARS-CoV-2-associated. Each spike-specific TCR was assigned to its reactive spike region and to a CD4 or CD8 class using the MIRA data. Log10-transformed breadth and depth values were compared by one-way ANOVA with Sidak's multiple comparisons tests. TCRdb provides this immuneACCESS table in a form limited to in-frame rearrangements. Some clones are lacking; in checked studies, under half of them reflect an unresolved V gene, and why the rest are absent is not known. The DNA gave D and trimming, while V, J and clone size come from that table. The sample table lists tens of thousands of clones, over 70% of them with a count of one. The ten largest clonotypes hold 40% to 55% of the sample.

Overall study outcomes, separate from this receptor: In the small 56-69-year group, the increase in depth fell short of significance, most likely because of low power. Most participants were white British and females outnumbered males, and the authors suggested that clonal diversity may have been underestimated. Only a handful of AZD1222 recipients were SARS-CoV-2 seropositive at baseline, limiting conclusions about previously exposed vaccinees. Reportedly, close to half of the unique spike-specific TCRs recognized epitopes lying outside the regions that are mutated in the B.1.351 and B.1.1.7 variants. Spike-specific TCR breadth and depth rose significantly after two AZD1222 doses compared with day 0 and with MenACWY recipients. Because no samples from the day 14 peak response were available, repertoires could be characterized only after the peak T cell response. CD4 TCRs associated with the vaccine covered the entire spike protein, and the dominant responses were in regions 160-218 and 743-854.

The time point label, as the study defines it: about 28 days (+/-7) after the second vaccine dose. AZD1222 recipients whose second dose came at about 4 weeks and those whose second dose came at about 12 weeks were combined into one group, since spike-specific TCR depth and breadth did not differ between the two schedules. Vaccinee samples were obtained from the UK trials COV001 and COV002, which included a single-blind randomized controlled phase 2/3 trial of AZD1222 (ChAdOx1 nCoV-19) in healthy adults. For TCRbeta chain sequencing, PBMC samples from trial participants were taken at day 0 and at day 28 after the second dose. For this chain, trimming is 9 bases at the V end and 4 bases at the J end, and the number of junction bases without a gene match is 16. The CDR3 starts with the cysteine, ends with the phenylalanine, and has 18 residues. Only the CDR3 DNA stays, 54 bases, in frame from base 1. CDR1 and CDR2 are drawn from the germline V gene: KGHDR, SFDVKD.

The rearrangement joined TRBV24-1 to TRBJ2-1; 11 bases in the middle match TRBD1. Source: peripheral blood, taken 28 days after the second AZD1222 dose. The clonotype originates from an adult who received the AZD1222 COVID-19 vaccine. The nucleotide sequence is TGTGCCACCGGTTTACGCGGACGGACAGGGGGCTTGTACAATGAGCAGTTCTTC. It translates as CATGLRGRTGGLYNEQFF.